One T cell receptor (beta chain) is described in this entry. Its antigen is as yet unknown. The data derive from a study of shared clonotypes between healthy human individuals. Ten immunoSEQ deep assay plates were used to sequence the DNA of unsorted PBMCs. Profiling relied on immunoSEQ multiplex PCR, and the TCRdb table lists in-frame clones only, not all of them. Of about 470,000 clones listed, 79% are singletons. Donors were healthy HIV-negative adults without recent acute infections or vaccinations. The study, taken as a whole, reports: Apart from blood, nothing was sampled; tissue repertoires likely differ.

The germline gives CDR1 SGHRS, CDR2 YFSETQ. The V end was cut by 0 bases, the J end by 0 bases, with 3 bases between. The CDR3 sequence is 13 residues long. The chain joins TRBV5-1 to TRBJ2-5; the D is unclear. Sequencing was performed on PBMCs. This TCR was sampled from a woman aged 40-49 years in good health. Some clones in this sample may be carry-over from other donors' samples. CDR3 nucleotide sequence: TGCGCCAGCAGCTTGGACAACCAAGAGACCCAGTACTTC. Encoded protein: CASSLDNQETQYF.